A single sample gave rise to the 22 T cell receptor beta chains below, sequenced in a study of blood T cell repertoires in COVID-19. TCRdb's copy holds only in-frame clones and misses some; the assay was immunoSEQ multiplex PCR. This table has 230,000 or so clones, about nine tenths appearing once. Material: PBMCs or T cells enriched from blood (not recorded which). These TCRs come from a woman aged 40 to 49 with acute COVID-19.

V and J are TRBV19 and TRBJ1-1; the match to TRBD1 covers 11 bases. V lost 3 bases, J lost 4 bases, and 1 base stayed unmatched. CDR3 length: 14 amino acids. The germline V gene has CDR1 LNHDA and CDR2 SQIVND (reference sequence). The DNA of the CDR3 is TGTGCCAGTAGTATGGACAGGGGGCCCACTGAAGCTTTCTTT. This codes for CASSMDRGPTEAFF. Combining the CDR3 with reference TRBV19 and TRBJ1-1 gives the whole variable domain DGGITQSPKYLFRKEGQNVTLSCEQNLNHDAMYWYRQDPGQGLRLIYYSQIVNDFQKGDIAEGYSVSREKKESFPLTVTSAQKNPTAFYLCASSMDRGPTEAFFGQGTRLTVV.

The CDR3 nucleotides are TGTGCCAGCAGCGTAGGCGGCGCTGGCGAAGCTTTCTTT. Translating gives CASSVGGAGEAFF. V gene TRBV9 combines with J gene TRBJ1-1; D call uncertain. The germline V and J ends were trimmed by 0 bases and 8 bases, with 11 bases remaining between them. Germline CDR1 reads SGDLS; CDR2 reads YYNGEE. This CDR3 contains 13 residues.

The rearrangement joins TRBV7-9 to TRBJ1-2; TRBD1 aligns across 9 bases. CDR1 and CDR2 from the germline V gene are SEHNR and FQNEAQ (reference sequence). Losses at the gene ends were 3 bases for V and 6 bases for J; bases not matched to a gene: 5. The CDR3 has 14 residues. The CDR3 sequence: CASSFAGTGNGYTF. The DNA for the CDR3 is TGTGCCAGCAGCTTCGCCGGGACAGGGAATGGCTACACCTTC. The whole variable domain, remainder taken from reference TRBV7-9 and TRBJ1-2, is DTGVSQNPRHKITKRGQNVTFRCDPISEHNRLYWYRQTLGQGPEFLTYFQNEAQLEKSRLLSDRFSAERPKGSFSTLEIQRTEQGDSAMYLCASSFAGTGNGYTFGSGTRLTVV.

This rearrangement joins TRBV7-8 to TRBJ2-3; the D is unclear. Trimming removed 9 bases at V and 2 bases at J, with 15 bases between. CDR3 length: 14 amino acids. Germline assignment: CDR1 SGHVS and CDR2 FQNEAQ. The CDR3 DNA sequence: TGTGCCAGTACTCTACAGCTTCACACAGATACGCAGTATTTT. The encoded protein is CASTLQLHTDTQYF.

The CDR3: CASSQSGQNTEAFF. CDR3 bases: TGTGCCAGCAGCCAATCAGGGCAGAACACTGAAGCTTTCTTT. V and J are TRBV13 and TRBJ1-1, with a possible D match to TRBD1 (5 bases). Looked up from germline, CDR1 is PRHDT and CDR2 is FYEKMQ (reference sequence). V lost 5 bases and J lost 1, with 11 bases in between. CDR3 length: 14 amino acids.

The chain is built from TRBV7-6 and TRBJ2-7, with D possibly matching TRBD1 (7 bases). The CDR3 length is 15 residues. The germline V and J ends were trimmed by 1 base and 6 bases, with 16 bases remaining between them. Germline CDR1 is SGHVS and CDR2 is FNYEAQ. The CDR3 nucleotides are TGTGCCAGCAGCTTAGGTGGAGGGGGCGTCGCCGAGCAGTACTTC. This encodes CASSLGGGGVAEQYF.

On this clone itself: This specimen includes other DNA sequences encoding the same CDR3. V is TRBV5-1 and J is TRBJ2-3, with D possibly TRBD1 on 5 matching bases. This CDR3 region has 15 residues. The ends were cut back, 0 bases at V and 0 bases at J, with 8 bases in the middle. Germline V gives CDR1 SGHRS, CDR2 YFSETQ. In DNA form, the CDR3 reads TGCGCCAGCAGCTTGGAAGGGGTCAGCACAGATACGCAGTATTTT. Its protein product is CASSLEGVSTDTQYF.

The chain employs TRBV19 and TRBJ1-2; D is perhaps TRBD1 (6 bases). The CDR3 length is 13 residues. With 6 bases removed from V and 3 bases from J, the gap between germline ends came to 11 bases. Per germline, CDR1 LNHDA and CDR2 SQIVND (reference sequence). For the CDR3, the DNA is TGTGCCAGTAGGGACAGACTTTACTATGGCTACACCTTC. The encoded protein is CASRDRLYYGYTF.

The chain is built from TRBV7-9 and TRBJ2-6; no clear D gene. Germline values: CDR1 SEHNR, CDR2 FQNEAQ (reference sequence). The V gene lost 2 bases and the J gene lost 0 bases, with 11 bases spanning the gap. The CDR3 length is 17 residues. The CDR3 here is CASSLPRLVSGANVLTF. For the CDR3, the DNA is TGTGCCAGCAGCTTACCCCGACTTGTCTCTGGGGCCAACGTCCTGACTTTC.

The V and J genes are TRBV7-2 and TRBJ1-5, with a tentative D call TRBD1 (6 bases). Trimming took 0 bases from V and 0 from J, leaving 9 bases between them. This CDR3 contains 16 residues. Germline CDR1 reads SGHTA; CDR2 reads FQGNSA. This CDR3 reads CASSLAGAVSNQPQHF. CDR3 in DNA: TGTGCCAGCAGCTTAGCGGGGGCCGTTAGCAATCAGCCCCAGCATTTT.

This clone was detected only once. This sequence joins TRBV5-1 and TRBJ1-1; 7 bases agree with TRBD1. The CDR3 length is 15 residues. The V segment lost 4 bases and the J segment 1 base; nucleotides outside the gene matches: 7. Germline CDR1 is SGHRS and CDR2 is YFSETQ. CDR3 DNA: TGCGCCAGCAGCGTCACCGGGACAGCGAACACTGAAGCTTTCTTT. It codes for CASSVTGTANTEAFF.

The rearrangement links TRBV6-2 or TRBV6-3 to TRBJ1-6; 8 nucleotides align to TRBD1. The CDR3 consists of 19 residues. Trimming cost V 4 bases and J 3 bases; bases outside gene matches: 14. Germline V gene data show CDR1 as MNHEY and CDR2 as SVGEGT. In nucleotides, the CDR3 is TGTGCCAGCAGTTTCGATCCAGACAGGGGCAATAACTATAATTCACCCCTCCACTTT. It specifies CASSFDPDRGNNYNSPLHF.

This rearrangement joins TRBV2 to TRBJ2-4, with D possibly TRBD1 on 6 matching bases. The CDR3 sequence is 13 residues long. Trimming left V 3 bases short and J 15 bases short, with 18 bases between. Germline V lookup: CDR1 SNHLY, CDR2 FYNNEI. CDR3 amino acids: CASSDSDRDLLYF. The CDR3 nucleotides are TGTGCCAGCAGTGACTCGGACAGAGACTTATTGTACTTC. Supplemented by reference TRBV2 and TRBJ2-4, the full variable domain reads EPEVTQTPSHQVTQMGQEVILRCVPISNHLYFYWYRQILGQKVEFLVSFYNNEISEKSEIFDDQFSVERPDGSNFTLKIRSTKLEDSAMYFCASSDSDRDLLYFGAGTRLSVL.

The CDR3: CASSGDRALGAFF. The DNA of the CDR3 is TGCGCCAGCAGTGGGGACAGGGCTTTGGGAGCTTTCTTT. The rearrangement uses TRBV10-2 and TRBJ1-1, with 9 bases that match TRBD1. The length of the CDR3 is 13 residues. J was trimmed by 10 bases and V by 4 bases; bases with no gene match: 7. From germline, CDR1 is WSHSY and CDR2 SAAADI.

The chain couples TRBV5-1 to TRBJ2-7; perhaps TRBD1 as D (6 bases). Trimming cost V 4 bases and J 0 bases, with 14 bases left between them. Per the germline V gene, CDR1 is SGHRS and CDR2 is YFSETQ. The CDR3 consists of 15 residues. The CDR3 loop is CASSPDSGSSYEQYV. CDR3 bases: TGCGCCAGCAGCCCGGACAGTGGGAGCTCCTACGAGCAGTACGTC.

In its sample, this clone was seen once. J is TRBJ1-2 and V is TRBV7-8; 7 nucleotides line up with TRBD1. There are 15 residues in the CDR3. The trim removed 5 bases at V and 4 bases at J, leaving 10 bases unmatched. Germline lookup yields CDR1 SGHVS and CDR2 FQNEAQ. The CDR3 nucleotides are TGTGCCAGCAGCCCTGGACAGGCTTCTGGCTATGGCTACACCTTC. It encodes CASSPGQASGYGYTF.

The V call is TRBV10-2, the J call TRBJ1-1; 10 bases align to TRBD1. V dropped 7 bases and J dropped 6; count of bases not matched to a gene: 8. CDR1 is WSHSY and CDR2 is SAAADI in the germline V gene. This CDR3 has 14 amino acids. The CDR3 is CASKTGGEGPEAFF. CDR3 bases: TGCGCCAGCAAGACAGGGGGCGAAGGGCCTGAAGCTTTCTTT.

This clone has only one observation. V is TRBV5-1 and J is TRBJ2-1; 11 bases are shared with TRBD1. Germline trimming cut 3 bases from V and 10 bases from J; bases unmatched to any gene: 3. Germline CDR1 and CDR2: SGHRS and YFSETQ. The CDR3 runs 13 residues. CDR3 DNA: TGCGCCAGCAGCTGGACAGGGGGCCGGGAGCAGTTCTTC. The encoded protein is CASSWTGGREQFF.

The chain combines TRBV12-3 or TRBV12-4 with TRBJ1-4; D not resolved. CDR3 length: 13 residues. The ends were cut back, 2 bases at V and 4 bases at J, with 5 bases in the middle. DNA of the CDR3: TGTGCCAGCAGTTTATCCGGTAATGAAAAACTGTTTTTT. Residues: CASSLSGNEKLFF.

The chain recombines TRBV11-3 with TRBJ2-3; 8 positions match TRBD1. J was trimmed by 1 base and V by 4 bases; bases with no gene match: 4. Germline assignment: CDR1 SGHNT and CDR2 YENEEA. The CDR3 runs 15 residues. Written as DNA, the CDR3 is TGTGCCAGCAGCTCCGGACAGGGAGGCACAGATACGCAGTATTTT. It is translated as CASSSGQGGTDTQYF.

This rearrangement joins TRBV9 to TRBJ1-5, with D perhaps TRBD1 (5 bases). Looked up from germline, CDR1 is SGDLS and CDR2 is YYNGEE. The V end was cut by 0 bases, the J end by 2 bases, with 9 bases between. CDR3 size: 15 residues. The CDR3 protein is CASSVVSGGNQPQHF. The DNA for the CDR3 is TGTGCCAGCAGCGTAGTATCGGGGGGCAATCAGCCCCAGCATTTT.

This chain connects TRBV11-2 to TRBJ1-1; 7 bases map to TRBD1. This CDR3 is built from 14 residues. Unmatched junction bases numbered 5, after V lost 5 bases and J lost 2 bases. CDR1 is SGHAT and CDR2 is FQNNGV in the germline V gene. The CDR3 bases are TGTGCCAGCAGCCGTAGACAGGGAAACACTGAAGCTTTCTTT. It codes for CASSRRQGNTEAFF.